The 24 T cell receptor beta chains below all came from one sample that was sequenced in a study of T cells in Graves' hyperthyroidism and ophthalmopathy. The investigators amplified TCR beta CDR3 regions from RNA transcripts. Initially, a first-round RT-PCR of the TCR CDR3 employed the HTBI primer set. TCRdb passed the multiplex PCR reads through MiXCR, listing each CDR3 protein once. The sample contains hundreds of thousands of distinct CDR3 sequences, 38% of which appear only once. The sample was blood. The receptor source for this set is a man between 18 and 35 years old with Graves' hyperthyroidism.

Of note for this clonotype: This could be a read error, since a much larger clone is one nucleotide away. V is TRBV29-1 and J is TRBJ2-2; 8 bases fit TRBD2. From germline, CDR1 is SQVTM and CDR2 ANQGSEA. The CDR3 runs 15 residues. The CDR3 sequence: CSVEPAGENTGVLFF. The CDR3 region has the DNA TGCAGCGTTGAACCAGCGGGAGAGAACACCGGGGTGCTGTTTTTT.

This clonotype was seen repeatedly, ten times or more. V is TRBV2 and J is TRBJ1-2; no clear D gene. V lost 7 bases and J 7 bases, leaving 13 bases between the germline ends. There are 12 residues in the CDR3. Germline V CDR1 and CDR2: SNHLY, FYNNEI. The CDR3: CASTGEGFGYTF. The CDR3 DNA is TGTGCCAGCACCGGCGAAGGCTTTGGCTACACCTTC.

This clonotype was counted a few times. In DNA, the CDR3 is TGTGCCAGCAGCTTCTCCCGTGAGAGTCCCGCGAACACCGGGGAGCTGTTTTTT. This codes for CASSFSRESPANTGELFF. The chain links TRBV7-2 to TRBJ2-2; D unclear. The CDR3 totals 18 residues. Per the germline V gene, CDR1 is SGHTA and CDR2 is FQGNSA. V lost 3 bases to trimming and J lost 0 bases, with 17 bases between them.

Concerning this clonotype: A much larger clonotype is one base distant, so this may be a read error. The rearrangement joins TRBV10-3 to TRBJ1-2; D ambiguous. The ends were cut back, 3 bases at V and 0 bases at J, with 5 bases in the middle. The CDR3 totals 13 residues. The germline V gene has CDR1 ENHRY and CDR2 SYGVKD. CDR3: CAISERANYGYTF. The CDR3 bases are TGTGCCATCAGTGAAAGGGCTAACTATGGCTACACCTTC.

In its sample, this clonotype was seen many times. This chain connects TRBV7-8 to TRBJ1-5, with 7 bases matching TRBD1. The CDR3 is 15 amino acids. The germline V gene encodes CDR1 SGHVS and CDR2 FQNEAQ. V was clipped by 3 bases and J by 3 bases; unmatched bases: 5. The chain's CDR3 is CASSFQGGTNQPQHF. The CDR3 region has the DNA TGTGCCAGCAGCTTCCAGGGGGGTACCAATCAGCCCCAGCATTTT.

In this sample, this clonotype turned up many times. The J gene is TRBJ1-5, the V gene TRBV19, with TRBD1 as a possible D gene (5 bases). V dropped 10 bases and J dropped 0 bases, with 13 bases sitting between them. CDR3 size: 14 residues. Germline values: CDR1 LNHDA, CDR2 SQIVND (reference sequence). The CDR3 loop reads CATRDGNSNQPQHF. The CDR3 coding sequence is TGTGCCACCCGGGACGGAAATAGCAATCAGCCCCAGCATTTT.

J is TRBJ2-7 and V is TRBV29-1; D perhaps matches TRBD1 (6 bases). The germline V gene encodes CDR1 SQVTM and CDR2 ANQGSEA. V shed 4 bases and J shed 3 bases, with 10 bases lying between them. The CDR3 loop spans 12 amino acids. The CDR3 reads CSVGTQGYEQYF. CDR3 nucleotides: TGCAGCGTTGGGACACAGGGCTACGAGCAGTACTTC.

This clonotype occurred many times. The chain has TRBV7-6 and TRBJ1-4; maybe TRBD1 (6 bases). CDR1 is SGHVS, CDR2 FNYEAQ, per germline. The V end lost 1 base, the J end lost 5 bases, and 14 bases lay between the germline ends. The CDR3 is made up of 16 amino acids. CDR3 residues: CASSLDIQGGNEKLFF. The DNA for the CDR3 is TGTGCCAGCAGCTTAGATATACAGGGTGGCAATGAAAAACTGTTTTTT.

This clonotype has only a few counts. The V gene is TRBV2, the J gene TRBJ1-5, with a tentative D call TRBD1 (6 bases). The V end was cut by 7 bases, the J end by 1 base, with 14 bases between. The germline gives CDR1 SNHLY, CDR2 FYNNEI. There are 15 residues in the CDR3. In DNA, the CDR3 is TGTGCCAGCAAGGAAAGGGGGGTGAGCAATCAGCCCCAGCATTTT. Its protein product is CASKERGVSNQPQHF. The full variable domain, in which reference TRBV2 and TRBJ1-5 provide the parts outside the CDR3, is EPEVTQTPSHQVTQMGQEVILRCVPISNHLYFYWYRQILGQKVEFLVSFYNNEISEKSEIFDDQFSVERPDGSNFTLKIRSTKLEDSAMYFCASKERGVSNQPQHFGDGTRLSIL.

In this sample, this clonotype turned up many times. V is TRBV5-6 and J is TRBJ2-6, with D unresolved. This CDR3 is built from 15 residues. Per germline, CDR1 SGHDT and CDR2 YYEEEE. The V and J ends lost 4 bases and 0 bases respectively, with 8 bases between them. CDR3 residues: CASSDGNSGANVLTF. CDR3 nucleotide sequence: TGTGCCAGCAGCGACGGAAACTCTGGGGCCAACGTCCTGACTTTC. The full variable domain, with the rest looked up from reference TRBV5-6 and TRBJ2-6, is DAGVTQSPTHLIKTRGQQVTLRCSPKSGHDTVSWYQQALGQGPQFIFQYYEEEERQRGNFPDRFSGHQFPNYSSELNVNALLLGDSALYLCASSDGNSGANVLTFGAGSRLTVL.

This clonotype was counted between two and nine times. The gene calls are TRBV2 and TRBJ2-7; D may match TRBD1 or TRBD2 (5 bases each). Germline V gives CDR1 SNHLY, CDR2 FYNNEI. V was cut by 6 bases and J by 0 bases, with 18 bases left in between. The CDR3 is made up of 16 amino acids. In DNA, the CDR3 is TGTGCCAGCAGGGTACACTGGGACGGTAGCTCCTACGAGCAGTACTTC. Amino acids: CASRVHWDGSSYEQYF. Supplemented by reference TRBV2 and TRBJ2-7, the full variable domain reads EPEVTQTPSHQVTQMGQEVILRCVPISNHLYFYWYRQILGQKVEFLVSFYNNEISEKSEIFDDQFSVERPDGSNFTLKIRSTKLEDSAMYFCASRVHWDGSSYEQYFGPGTRLTVT.

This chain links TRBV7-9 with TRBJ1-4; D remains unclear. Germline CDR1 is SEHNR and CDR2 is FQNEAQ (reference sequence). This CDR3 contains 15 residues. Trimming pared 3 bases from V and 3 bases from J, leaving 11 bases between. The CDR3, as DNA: TGTGCCAGCAGCTTTGTCCAGCGGCCTAATGAAAAACTGTTTTTT. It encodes CASSFVQRPNEKLFF.

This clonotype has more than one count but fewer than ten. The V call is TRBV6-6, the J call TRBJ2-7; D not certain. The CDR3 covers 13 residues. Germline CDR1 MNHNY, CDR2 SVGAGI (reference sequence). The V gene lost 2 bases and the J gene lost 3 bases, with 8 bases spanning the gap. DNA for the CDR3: TGTGCCAGCAGTTACAACCATTTCTACGAGCAGTACTTC. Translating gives CASSYNHFYEQYF.

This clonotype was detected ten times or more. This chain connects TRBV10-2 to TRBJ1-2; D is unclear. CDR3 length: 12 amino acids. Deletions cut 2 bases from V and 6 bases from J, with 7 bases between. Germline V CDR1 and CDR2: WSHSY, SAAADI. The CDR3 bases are TGCGCCAGCAGTGAGGCAAATAATGGCTACACCTTC. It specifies CASSEANNGYTF.

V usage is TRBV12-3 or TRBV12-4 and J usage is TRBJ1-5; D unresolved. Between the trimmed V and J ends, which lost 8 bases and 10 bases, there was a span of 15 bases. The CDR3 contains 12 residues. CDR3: CASGRDSGPQHF. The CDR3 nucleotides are TGTGCCAGCGGACGGGATAGTGGACCCCAGCATTTT.

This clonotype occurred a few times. The CDR3 reads CASSGSRYRDPNTEAFF. The CDR3 region has the DNA TGCGCCAGCAGCGGGAGTCGTTACAGGGATCCCAACACTGAAGCTTTCTTT. The chain carries TRBV5-1 and TRBJ1-1; weak D call: TRBD1 (6 bases). V lost 4 bases, J lost 2 bases, and 21 bases lay in between. The CDR3 is 17 amino acids. The germline gives CDR1 SGHRS, CDR2 YFSETQ.

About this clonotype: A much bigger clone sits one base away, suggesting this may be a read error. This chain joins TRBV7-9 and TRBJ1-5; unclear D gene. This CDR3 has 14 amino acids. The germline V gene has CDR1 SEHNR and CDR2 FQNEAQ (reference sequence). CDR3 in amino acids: CAGSFPDSNQPQHF. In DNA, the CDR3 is TGTGCCGGCAGCTTCCCAGATAGCAATCAGCCCCAGCATTTT.

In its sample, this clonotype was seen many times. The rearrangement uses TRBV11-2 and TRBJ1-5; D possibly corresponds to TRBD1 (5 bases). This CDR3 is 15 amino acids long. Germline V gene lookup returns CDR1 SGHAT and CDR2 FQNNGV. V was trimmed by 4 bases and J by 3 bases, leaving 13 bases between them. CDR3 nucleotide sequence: TGTGCCAGCAGCTCCTGGGAGGGGAACAATCAGCCCCAGCATTTT. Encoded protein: CASSSWEGNNQPQHF.

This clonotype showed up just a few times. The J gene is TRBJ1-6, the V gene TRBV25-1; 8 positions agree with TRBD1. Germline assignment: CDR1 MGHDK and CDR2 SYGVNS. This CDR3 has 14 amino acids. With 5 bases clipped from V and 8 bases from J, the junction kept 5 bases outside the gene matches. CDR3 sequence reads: CASSRTGLYSPLHF. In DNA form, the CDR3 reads TGTGCCAGCAGTCGGACAGGGCTCTATTCACCCCTCCACTTT.

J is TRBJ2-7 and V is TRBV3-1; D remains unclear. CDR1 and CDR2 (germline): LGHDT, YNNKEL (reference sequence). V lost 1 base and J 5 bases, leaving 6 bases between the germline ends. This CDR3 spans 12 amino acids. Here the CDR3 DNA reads TGTGCCAGCAGCCAAGGTCTCCACGAGCAGTACTTC. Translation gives CASSQGLHEQYF.

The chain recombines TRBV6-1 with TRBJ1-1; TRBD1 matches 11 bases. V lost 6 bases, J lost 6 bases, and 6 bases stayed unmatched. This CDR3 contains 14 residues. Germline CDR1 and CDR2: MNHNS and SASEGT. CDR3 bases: TGTGCCAGCAGCGGGACAGGGGGAACCGCTGAAGCTTTCTTT. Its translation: CASSGTGGTAEAFF.

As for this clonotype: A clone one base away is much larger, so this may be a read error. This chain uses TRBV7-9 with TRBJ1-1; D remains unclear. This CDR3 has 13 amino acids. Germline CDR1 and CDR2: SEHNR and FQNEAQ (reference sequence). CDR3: CASSFRKNAEAFF. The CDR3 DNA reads TGTGCCAGCAGCTTTCGGAAGAACGCTGAAGCTTTCTTT.

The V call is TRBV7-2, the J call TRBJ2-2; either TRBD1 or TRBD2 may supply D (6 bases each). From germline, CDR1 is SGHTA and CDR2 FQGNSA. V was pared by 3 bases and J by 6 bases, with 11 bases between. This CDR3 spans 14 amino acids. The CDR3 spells CASSFTGASGELFF. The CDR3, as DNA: TGTGCCAGCAGCTTTACGGGGGCCTCCGGGGAGCTGTTTTTT.

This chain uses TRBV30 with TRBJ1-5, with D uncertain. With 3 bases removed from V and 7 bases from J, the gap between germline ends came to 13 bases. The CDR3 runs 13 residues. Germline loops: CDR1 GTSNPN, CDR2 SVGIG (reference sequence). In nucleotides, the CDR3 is TGTGCCTGGAGCGATGACGGAATGCAGCCCCAGCATTTT. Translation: CAWSDDGMQPQHF.